These T cell receptor beta chains were read from a single sample in a study of cytomegalovirus exposure and HLA in healthy donors. Assay used: immunoSEQ multiplex PCR; TCRdb lists only in-frame clones, some missing. The top ten clones hold 0.65% to 0.95% of a sample with approximately 160,000 clones, about 82% of them seen once. The sample consisted of PBMCs. Every receptor here comes from a female donor in good health and CMV-seronegative. CDR3s include the opening cysteine and the closing phenylalanine or tryptophan. Each record gives: clone size, V gene, D gene, J gene, CDR3 length, CDR3 protein, CDR3 DNA. A D gene is named only where the DNA matches it firmly. The size entry is marked missing in some rows and otherwise reads once, few, many or a size class.

>NA|TRBV13|NA|TRBJ1-6|14
CASSFGGGNSPLHF
TGTGCCAGCAGCTTCGGAGGTGGAAATTCACCCCTCCACTTT
>NA|TRBV7-2|TRBD1|TRBJ1-1|13
CASSPRGRGGAFF
TGTGCCAGCAGCCCCAGGGGGCGGGGTGGAGCTTTCTTT
>NA|TRBV7-2|TRBD1|TRBJ1-3|16
CASSPHRGRTGNTIYF
TGTGCCAGCAGCCCGCACAGGGGGCGAACTGGAAACACCATATATTTT
>NA|TRBV2|NA|TRBJ2-7|15
CASSDAGLGSYEQYF
TGTGCCAGCAGTGACGCAGGGTTGGGGTCCTACGAGCAGTACTTC
>NA|TRBV7-8|NA|TRBJ2-7|15
CASSDRRLSSYEQYF
TGTGCCAGCAGCGACAGGAGACTGAGCTCCTACGAGCAGTACTTC
>NA|TRBV30|TRBD1|TRBJ2-7|16
CAWNLGGTGGPYEQYF
TGTGCCTGGAATCTCGGTGGGACAGGGGGCCCTTACGAGCAGTACTTC
>few|TRBV6-5|NA|TRBJ1-2|16
CASSYGGAAASYGYTF
TGTGCCAGCAGTTATGGTGGCGCGGCAGCATCATATGGCTACACCTTC
>NA|TRBV7-6|TRBD1|TRBJ1-2|16
CASSRTIQGENYGYTF
TGTGCCAGCAGCCGGACAATACAGGGGGAAAACTATGGCTACACCTTC
>few|TRBV7-2|TRBD2|TRBJ2-7|15
CASSLSSGVGYEQYF
TGTGCCAGCAGCTTAAGCAGCGGGGTGGGTTACGAGCAGTACTTC
>NA|TRBV19|TRBD1|TRBJ2-3|17
CASSAKDRGRTADTQYF
TGTGCCAGTAGTGCCAAGGACAGGGGGCGCACGGCAGATACGCAGTATTTT
>NA|TRBV4-1|NA|TRBJ1-1|15
CASSPGQWMNTEAFF
TGCGCCAGCAGCCCCGGACAGTGGATGAACACTGAAGCTTTCTTT
>NA|TRBV5-1|NA|TRBJ2-5|15
CASSRTQGKGETQYF
TGCGCCAGCAGCCGAACCCAGGGGAAGGGGGAGACCCAGTACTTC
>NA|TRBV4-3|NA|TRBJ2-1|15
CASTSGMEGVGEQFF
TGCGCCAGCACCTCAGGAATGGAGGGAGTCGGGGAGCAGTTCTTC
>NA|TRBV4-3|NA|TRBJ2-3|18
CASSQERRSNGFTDTQYF
TGCGCCAGCAGCCAAGAACGGCGGAGCAACGGTTTTACAGATACGCAGTATTTT
>NA|TRBV5-1|NA|TRBJ2-1|12
CASSPDGLPPFF
TGCGCCAGCAGCCCGGATGGACTCCCCCCGTTCTTC
>NA|TRBV5-6|NA|TRBJ2-7|14
CASSGGGRLYEQYF
TGTGCCAGCAGTGGGGGGGGCAGACTTTACGAGCAGTACTTC
>once|TRBV11-1|TRBD1|TRBJ1-1|17
CASSLLSPRQGSTEAFF
TGTGCCAGCAGCTTACTCTCTCCTAGACAGGGAAGCACTGAAGCTTTCTTT
>NA|TRBV5-8|NA|TRBJ2-7|10
CASYSYEQYF
TGTGCCAGCTACTCCTACGAGCAGTACTTC
>NA|TRBV9|NA|TRBJ1-5|14
CASLPYYSNQPQHF
TGTGCCAGCCTCCCGTATTATAGCAATCAGCCCCAGCATTTT
>NA|TRBV19|TRBD2|TRBJ2-1|17
CASSIGAAGGTRGEQFF
TGTGCCAGTAGTATAGGGGCGGCGGGAGGTACCCGAGGTGAGCAGTTCTTC
>NA|TRBV5-1|TRBD2|TRBJ2-7|14
CASSSAGGKDEQYF
TGCGCCAGCAGCTCGGCGGGAGGAAAGGACGAGCAGTACTTC
>once|TRBV2|NA|TRBJ1-1|14
CASSGQGLNTEAFF
TGTGCCAGCAGTGGTCAGGGCCTGAACACTGAAGCTTTCTTT
>NA|TRBV5-8|TRBD1|TRBJ2-1|14
CASSTGQGVREQFF
TGTGCCAGCAGCACAGGACAGGGGGTAAGAGAGCAGTTCTTC
>NA|TRBV7-9|NA|TRBJ1-1|12
CASSLVTQVAFF
TGTGCCAGCAGCTTAGTCACTCAGGTGGCTTTCTTT
>NA|TRBV27|NA|TRBJ2-2|17
CASSFDYATVNAGELFF
TGTGCCAGCAGTTTCGATTACGCGACAGTGAACGCCGGGGAGCTGTTTTTT
>NA|TRBV7-8|TRBD2|TRBJ2-7|15
CASSLATSGPYEQYF
TGTGCCAGCAGCTTAGCGACTAGCGGTCCCTACGAGCAGTACTTC
>NA|TRBV28|NA|TRBJ1-1|12
CASSSTALGAFF
TGTGCCAGCAGTTCGACAGCCCTTGGAGCTTTCTTT
>NA|TRBV6-5|TRBD1|TRBJ2-7|15
CASSRAGTGSYEQYF
TGTGCCAGCAGCCGTGCCGGGACAGGGTCCTACGAGCAGTACTTC
>NA|TRBV2|NA|TRBJ2-3|16
CASSEVRLPLTDTQYF
TGTGCCAGCAGTGAGGTCAGGCTACCACTCACAGATACGCAGTATTTT
>NA|TRBV6-1|NA|TRBJ2-1|14
CASRELGGANEQFF
TGTGCCAGCAGAGAACTGGGGGGGGCTAATGAGCAGTTCTTC
>NA|TRBV28|NA|TRBJ2-7|15
CASSFRSLKLYEQYF
TGTGCCAGCAGTTTCCGGTCCTTAAAACTCTACGAGCAGTACTTC
>NA|TRBV12-5|NA|TRBJ2-2|12
CASLLAYGELFF
TGTGCTAGTCTCCTAGCGTACGGGGAGCTGTTTTTT
>once|TRBV2|NA|TRBJ2-4|13
CASSENSKNSQYF
TGTGCCAGCAGTGAGAACTCCAAAAACAGTCAGTACTTC
>NA|TRBV5-6|NA|TRBJ1-5|16
CASSRGGGAGNQPQHF
TGTGCCAGCAGCCGAGGCGGGGGCGCCGGCAATCAGCCCCAGCATTTT
>few|TRBV6-5|NA|TRBJ2-5|13
CASSYKGPETQYF
TGTGCCAGCAGTTACAAGGGGCCGGAGACCCAGTACTTC
>NA|TRBV9|NA|TRBJ2-7|15
CASSVRGWPSGEQYF
TGTGCCAGCAGCGTAAGGGGCTGGCCCTCGGGCGAGCAGTACTTC
>few|TRBV6-5|NA|TRBJ2-2|15
CASTGVMLDTGELFF
TGTGCCAGCACCGGGGTAATGTTGGACACCGGGGAGCTGTTTTTT
>once|TRBV19|TRBD1|TRBJ2-5|16
CASSIGDRVALETQYF
TGTGCCAGTAGTATAGGGGACAGGGTAGCTTTGGAGACCCAGTACTTC
>once|TRBV30|TRBD1|TRBJ2-7|15
CAWSDGTVRADEQYF
TGTGCCTGGAGCGACGGGACAGTGAGAGCGGACGAGCAGTACTTC
>NA|TRBV10-3|NA|TRBJ1-2|13
CAISEGQPDGYTF
TGTGCCATCAGTGAGGGACAGCCGGATGGCTACACCTTC
>NA|TRBV19|NA|TRBJ2-1|15
CASSVRTSRNNEQFF
TGTGCCAGTAGTGTCCGTACTAGCAGGAACAATGAGCAGTTCTTC
>NA|TRBV18|NA|TRBJ2-7|15
CASSPPLRQRHEQYF
TGTGCCAGCTCACCACCCCTGCGGCAGAGACACGAGCAGTACTTC
>NA|TRBV7-2|NA|TRBJ2-3|19
CASSHRQGLISGLRNTQYF
TGTGCCAGCAGCCACCGACAGGGATTAATTAGCGGCCTCAGGAATACGCAGTATTTT
>NA|TRBV19|TRBD2|TRBJ2-5|16
CASSSDSGRRYETQYF
TGTGCCAGTAGTTCAGATAGCGGGAGGCGTTACGAGACCCAGTACTTC
>once|TRBV30|NA|TRBJ1-2|12
CAWSVGGSGYTF
TGTGCCTGGAGTGTAGGCGGATCCGGCTACACCTTC
>NA|TRBV6-5|TRBD1|TRBJ2-5|13
CASIGTGQETQYF
TGTGCCAGCATAGGGACAGGCCAAGAGACCCAGTACTTC
>NA|TRBV9|TRBD2|TRBJ2-1|16
CASSVVPGGGLSGQFF
TGTGCCAGCAGCGTAGTTCCGGGGGGGGGTCTTAGTGGACAGTTCTTC
>NA|TRBV29-1|NA|TRBJ1-2|12
CSALGGDYGYTF
TGCAGCGCCCTGGGGGGGGATTATGGCTACACCTTC
>NA|TRBV21-1|NA|TRBJ2-1|13
CASSSPGFNEQFF
TGTGCCAGCAGCAGTCCAGGGTTTAATGAGCAGTTCTTC
>NA|TRBV6-5|TRBD1|TRBJ1-4|15
CASSYSTGNTEKLFF
TGTGCCAGCAGTTACTCGACAGGGAATACTGAAAAACTGTTTTTT
>NA|TRBV4-2|NA|TRBJ1-5|13
CASSQLTDQPQHF
TGTGCCAGCAGCCAATTGACAGATCAGCCCCAGCATTTT
>NA|TRBV27|NA|TRBJ2-1|12
CASSSQTSVQFF
TGTGCCAGCAGTTCACAAACGTCAGTGCAGTTCTTC
>NA|TRBV18|NA|TRBJ1-2|14
CASSPPGRNYGYTF
TGTGCCAGCTCACCACCGGGCCGAAACTATGGCTACACCTTC
>NA|TRBV5-1|TRBD2|TRBJ2-3|19
CASSAGTSGSGRLSDTQYF
TGCGCCAGCAGCGCCGGGACTAGCGGGAGCGGTCGTTTGTCGGATACGCAGTATTTT